Following are 17 T cell receptor beta chains from one sample sequenced in a study of T-cell memory formation after mild COVID-19. TCRdb used MiXCR to reprocess the 5' RACE reads, holding one entry per CDR3 protein. Among roughly 280,000 distinct CDR3 sequences listed, roughly 17% were seen once. The sample was PBMCs or a T cell subset sorted from them (not recorded which). The receptors originated from a man aged 18 to 35 who had mild COVID-19 (a few samples of this study predate the infection). Cell type and time point are not known.

The chain joins TRBV6-2 or TRBV6-3 to TRBJ1-1; D may be TRBD1 (6 bases). V lost 2 bases to trimming and J lost 5 bases, with 12 bases between them. The length of the CDR3 is 14 residues. CDR1 is MNHEY and CDR2 is SVGEGT in the germline V gene. The CDR3 DNA is TGTGCCAGCAGTTACCACAGGGCAAAGACTGAAGCTTTCTTT. Amino acid sequence: CASSYHRAKTEAFF.

V and J are TRBV20-1 and TRBJ1-6, with TRBD1 matching 11 bases. The trim removed 6 bases at V and 7 bases at J, leaving 14 bases unmatched. CDR3 length equals 17 residues. Germline V CDR1 and CDR2: DFQATT, SNEGSKA (reference sequence). CDR3 protein: CSAAGTGGLLGNSPLHF. CDR3 sequence (DNA): TGCAGTGCAGCCGGGACAGGGGGACTCCTTGGGAATTCACCCCTCCACTTT.

V and J are TRBV12-3 or TRBV12-4 and TRBJ1-3; the match to TRBD1 covers 7 bases. V was clipped by 6 bases and J by 3 bases; unmatched bases: 5. The CDR3 length is 14 residues. CDR3 in amino acids: CASRIGTVGNTIYF. In nucleotides, the CDR3 is TGTGCCAGCAGGATCGGGACAGTTGGAAACACCATATATTTT.

This clonotype was seen a handful of times. V is TRBV7-9 and J is TRBJ2-1, with 15 bases matching TRBD2. CDR3 size: 18 residues. Trimming removed 5 bases from V and 1 base from J; junction bases left unmatched: 6. CDR1 is SEHNR and CDR2 is FQNEAQ in the germline V gene (reference sequence). The CDR3 DNA follows: TGTGCCAGCAGCCCTCGGACTAGCGGGGGGGTATCCTACAATGAGCAGTTCTTC. Residues: CASSPRTSGGVSYNEQFF.

In its sample, this clonotype was seen many times. The chain's CDR3 is CASRSPGLTLGETQYF. The CDR3 nucleotides read TGTGCCAGCAGGTCTCCGGGACTCACACTGGGGGAGACCCAGTACTTC. J is TRBJ2-5 and V is TRBV6-5, with D possibly TRBD2 on 6 matching bases. Germline CDR1 reads MNHEY; CDR2 reads SVGAGI. This CDR3 contains 16 residues. Trimming left V 6 bases short and J 5 bases short, with 22 bases between.

This clonotype was counted ten times or more. The chain combines TRBV6-2 or TRBV6-3 with TRBJ2-1; possibly TRBD2 for D (6 bases). Trimming cost V 6 bases and J 0 bases, with 15 bases left between them. Germline values: CDR1 MNHEY, CDR2 SVGEGT. The CDR3 totals 16 residues. The CDR3 spells CASSPWSGLSYNEQFF. The CDR3 DNA reads TGTGCCAGCAGCCCATGGAGCGGGCTCTCCTACAATGAGCAGTTCTTC.

This clonotype was seen a handful of times. The genes are TRBV3-1 and TRBJ2-5; D not certain. CDR3 length: 15 amino acids. Per the germline V gene, CDR1 is LGHDT and CDR2 is YNNKEL (reference sequence). Trimming cost V 1 base and J 1 base, with 10 bases left between them. The CDR3 here is CASSQGPPVQETQYF. The CDR3 DNA reads TGTGCCAGCAGCCAAGGACCGCCGGTCCAAGAGACCCAGTACTTC.

The chain recombines TRBV11-2 with TRBJ2-5; maybe TRBD1 (6 bases). The CDR3 spans 16 residues. Germline V CDR1 and CDR2: SGHAT, FQNNGV. Trimming removed 6 bases at V and 1 base at J, with 18 bases between. The CDR3 spells CASSFAPNRAQETQYF. CDR3 in DNA: TGTGCCAGCAGTTTCGCACCCAACAGGGCCCAAGAGACCCAGTACTTC.

This clonotype was counted ten times or more. This chain connects TRBV5-1 to TRBJ1-1, with D hard to call. Trimming removed 0 bases at V and 1 base at J, with 4 bases between. Germline values: CDR1 SGHRS, CDR2 YFSETQ. The CDR3 runs to 13 residues. The CDR3 region is CASSLVRNTEAFF. CDR3 nucleotide sequence: TGCGCCAGCAGCTTGGTGAGGAACACTGAAGCTTTCTTT.

This rearrangement joins TRBV6-5 to TRBJ2-1; 12 nucleotides align to TRBD1. The germline V gene encodes CDR1 MNHEY and CDR2 SVGAGI. The CDR3 contains 16 residues. V shed 0 bases, J shed 8 bases, and the junction held 5 bases outside the gene matches. The CDR3 DNA follows: TGTGCCAGCAGTTACTCACCGGGACAGGGGGCTGATGAGCAGTTCTTC. Translating it yields CASSYSPGQGADEQFF.

The chain recombines TRBV28 with TRBJ1-1; D is undetermined. Deletions cut 7 bases from V and 11 bases from J, with 8 bases between. Germline CDR1 reads MDHEN; CDR2 reads SYDVKM. The CDR3 spans 9 residues. The CDR3 loop is CASTPSAFF. The CDR3 bases are TGTGCCAGCACCCCTTCGGCTTTCTTT.

There are a few counts of this clonotype. This chain uses TRBV6-6 with TRBJ2-3; D may be TRBD1 (5 bases). V dropped 6 bases and J dropped 5 bases, with 9 bases sitting between them. The CDR3 runs to 12 residues. Germline loops: CDR1 MNHNY, CDR2 SVGAGI (reference sequence). The CDR3 reads CASRYQGDTQYF. CDR3 DNA sequence: TGTGCCAGCAGGTACCAGGGAGATACGCAGTATTTT.

The V call is TRBV19, the J call TRBJ2-1; TRBD2 agrees at 10 bases. Germline V lookup: CDR1 LNHDA, CDR2 SQIVND (reference sequence). The CDR3 is made up of 16 amino acids. With V trimmed by 5 bases and J by 6 bases, 10 bases remained unmatched. The DNA of the CDR3 is TGTGCCAGTAGTGCTAGCGGGGGTGGGATCGCCAATGAGCAGTTCTTC. This gives the protein CASSASGGGIANEQFF. The entire variable domain, with the rest obtained from reference TRBV19 and TRBJ2-1, is as follows: DGGITQSPKYLFRKEGQNVTLSCEQNLNHDAMYWYRQDPGQGLRLIYYSQIVNDFQKGDIAEGYSVSREKKESFPLTVTSAQKNPTAFYLCASSASGGGIANEQFFGPGTRLTVL.

This clonotype was counted between two and nine times. The chain couples TRBV11-2 to TRBJ1-2; weak D call: TRBD1 (6 bases). The CDR3 loop spans 17 amino acids. The V gene's germline CDR1 is SGHAT and CDR2 FQNNGV. The V gene lost 3 bases and the J gene lost 7 bases, with 24 bases spanning the gap. The CDR3 sequence is CASSLSPGASSLGGYTF. For the CDR3, the DNA is TGTGCCAGCAGCTTGTCCCCGGGGGCGAGCTCGTTGGGTGGCTACACCTTC.

This clonotype was observed a few times. This chain connects TRBV18 to TRBJ1-1; a possible D gene is TRBD1 (6 bases). CDR3 length equals 15 residues. V lost 3 bases, J lost 1 base, and 12 bases lay in between. From germline, CDR1 is KGHSH and CDR2 LQKENI. This CDR3 is CASSPYQGPNTEAFF. The CDR3 DNA is TGTGCCAGCTCACCTTATCAGGGGCCGAACACTGAAGCTTTCTTT.

The chain links TRBV28 to TRBJ2-1; possibly TRBD1 for D (5 bases). CDR3 size: 12 residues. The V and J ends lost 5 bases and 11 bases respectively, with 13 bases between them. The V gene's germline CDR1 is MDHEN and CDR2 SYDVKM. In DNA form, the CDR3 reads TGTGCCAGCAGTCCTGACAGTGGTAAGCAGTTCTTC. It translates to CASSPDSGKQFF. Together with reference TRBV28 and TRBJ2-1, the CDR3 gives the full variable domain: DVKVTQSSRYLVKRTGEKVFLECVQDMDHENMFWYRQDPGLGLRLIYFSYDVKMKEKGDIPEGYSVSREKKERFSLILESASTNQTSMYLCASSPDSGKQFFGPGTRLTVL.

This clonotype has only a few counts. V and J are TRBV12-3 or TRBV12-4 and TRBJ2-5; D ambiguous. The length of the CDR3 is 14 residues. Trimming removed 3 bases from V and 3 bases from J, with 11 bases in between. In DNA form, the CDR3 reads TGTGCCAGCAGTTTTCTCTGGCAAGAAGAGACCCAGTACTTC. Protein sequence: CASSFLWQEETQYF.